Each of the 7 T cell receptor beta chains below was sequenced from the same sample in a study of blood T cell repertoires in COVID-19. Generated by immunoSEQ multiplex PCR, the TCRdb table keeps only in-frame clones and is missing some. There are 390,000 or so clones in the sample; 90% occur only once, and about 7% lies in the top ten. The specimen was peripheral blood. Receptors originate from a man in his late teens or twenties with active or convalescent COVID-19.

This sequence joins TRBV19 and TRBJ2-5; 8 bases align to TRBD2. The junction had 17 bases not matched to a gene; V was cut back by 6 bases and J by 5 bases. Germline V gene data show CDR1 as LNHDA and CDR2 as SQIVND (reference sequence). The CDR3 sequence is 17 residues long. CDR3 sequence (DNA): TGTGCCAGTAGCCCTTTGGGGCGGGAGGTTAGGAGGGAGACCCAGTACTTC. Its translation is CASSPLGREVRRETQYF.

The genes are TRBV18 and TRBJ2-7; TRBD1 is a possible D gene (6 bases). Trimming took off 4 bases at V and 6 bases at J, with 16 bases between the two ends. Germline CDR1 reads KGHSH; CDR2 reads LQKENI. The CDR3 is 14 residues long. The CDR3 sequence is CASSLPGERGEQYF. CDR3 coding DNA: TGTGCCAGCTCACTTCCAGGGGAACGGGGCGAGCAGTACTTC.

This chain links TRBV24-1 with TRBJ2-2; weak D call: TRBD2 (5 bases). The germline gives CDR1 KGHDR, CDR2 SFDVKD. The ends were cut back, 7 bases at V and 8 bases at J, with 10 bases in the middle. The CDR3 runs to 12 residues. The CDR3 bases are TGTGCCACCAGCCAGAGGGTGGGGGAGCTGTTTTTT. Protein sequence: CATSQRVGELFF.

The chain joins TRBV5-4 to TRBJ1-1; D is possibly TRBD1 (5 bases). V gave up 4 bases and J gave up 8 bases, with 24 bases separating them. The length of the CDR3 is 16 residues. Looked up from germline, CDR1 is SGHNT and CDR2 is YYREEE (reference sequence). CDR3 coding DNA: TGTGCCAGCAGCCGCAGGGTAGGGCCCAAAATGGGGGAAGCTTTCTTT. Its protein is CASSRRVGPKMGEAFF.

This clone has just one count. The chain carries TRBV19 and TRBJ1-4; no firm D call. CDR1 and CDR2 from the germline V gene are LNHDA and SQIVND (reference sequence). V was shortened by 6 bases and J by 0 bases, with 14 bases between the two germline ends. This CDR3 is built from 16 residues. As DNA, the CDR3 is TGTGCCAGTAGGCTCGGCAGCGGTGCAACTAATGAAAAACTGTTTTTT. Amino acid sequence: CASRLGSGATNEKLFF.

This clone has more than one count but fewer than ten. This rearrangement joins TRBV4-3 to TRBJ1-1; TRBD1 is a possible D gene (5 bases). The CDR3 loop spans 20 amino acids. V was shortened by 1 base and J by 2 bases, with 26 bases between the two germline ends. Germline CDR1 reads LGHNA; CDR2 reads YSLEER. CDR3: CASSQAFIYDSYVLNTEAFF. The CDR3 region has the DNA TGCGCCAGCAGCCAAGCTTTCATCTATGACAGCTACGTCCTCAACACTGAAGCTTTCTTT.

This sequence joins TRBV3-1 (or the pseudogene TRBV3-2) and TRBJ2-5; the D gene is possibly TRBD2 (6 bases). Trimming took 4 bases from V and 5 from J, leaving 14 bases between them. Germline V lookup: CDR1 LGHDT, CDR2 YNNKEL (reference sequence). This CDR3 has 14 amino acids. The CDR3 nucleotides are TGTGCCAGCAGCCCAACCGGGACTGGGGAGACCCAGTACTTC. It specifies CASSPTGTGETQYF.